This entry describes one T cell receptor beta chain. This CDR3 region has 18 residues. In germline, CDR1 is SGHKS, CDR2 YYEKEE (reference sequence). V gave up 3 bases and J gave up 4 bases; unmatched junction bases: 14. This sample is drawn from a study of blood T cell repertoires in COVID-19. Original methodology: By means of reference gene primer amplification, nucleated cell counts were estimated. Data came from immunoSEQ multiplex PCR; TCRdb stores just in-frame clones and leaves some out. The DNA was the basis for D and trimming; V, J and clone size are from that table. The sample includes 130,000 to 150,000 clones, around 79% of them seen just once.

The sequenced sample was peripheral blood. This clonotype was sampled from a woman in her 70s with COVID-19, enrolled during active disease. The chain links TRBV5-5 to TRBJ2-1; 9 bases line up with TRBD1. CDR3 amino acids: CASSSLVRDRVLYNEQFF. The CDR3 DNA reads as TGTGCCAGCAGCTCCCTCGTAAGGGACAGGGTGTTGTACAATGAGCAGTTCTTC.